This T cell receptor beta chain was identified during a study of T cells in localized non-small cell lung cancer. Findings of the study overall: Adjacent lung tissue had a median around 57 of the top 100 clones found in the tumor. One tumor region alone was sequenced, and heterogeneity therefore remains possible.

TCRdb's copy holds only in-frame clones and misses some; the assay was immunoSEQ multiplex PCR. The profile shows 35,000 to 45,000 clones, about 92% of them singletons. This clone appeared once. What it recognizes is unknown. Sequenced material: peripheral blood, taken before any cancer treatment. The TCR originated in a female donor at least 60 years old with stage I lung adenocarcinoma.

The CDR3 here is CASRGTGGTETQYF. The DNA of the CDR3 is TGTGCCAGCAGGGGGACAGGGGGGACAGAGACCCAGTACTTC. The chain links TRBV28 to TRBJ2-5; TRBD1 aligns across 11 bases. V lost 6 bases to trimming and J lost 4 bases; unmatched junction nucleotides: 4. This CDR3 region has 14 residues. Germline V gene sequence: CDR1 MDHEN, CDR2 SYDVKM.